Presented here are 28 T cell receptor beta chains from one specimen sequenced in a study of blood T cell repertoires in COVID-19. Libraries were prepared by immunoSEQ multiplex PCR; TCRdb keeps only in-frame clonotypes and omits some of them. The sample has about 120,000 clones; around 80% are singletons. Sequencing was done on a sample of peripheral blood. Every receptor here comes from a woman of 80 years or more with acute or convalescent COVID-19.

This sequence joins TRBV5-1 and TRBJ2-3, with 8 bases fitting TRBD1. CDR1 is SGHRS and CDR2 is YFSETQ in the germline V gene. After removal of 4 bases from V and 5 bases from J, the junction contained 6 bases not matched to a gene. The CDR3 covers 14 residues. The CDR3 reads CASSPGQGLDTQYF. In nucleotides, the CDR3 is TGCGCCAGCAGCCCAGGACAGGGTTTAGATACGCAGTATTTT.

V and J are TRBV10-3 and TRBJ2-5; maybe TRBD1 (6 bases). This CDR3 contains 14 residues. V was pared by 2 bases and J by 5 bases, with 12 bases between. Germline loops: CDR1 ENHRY, CDR2 SYGVKD. The CDR3, as DNA: TGTGCCATCAGTGAGGGTACAGGGCGGGAGACCCAGTACTTC. Its protein is CAISEGTGRETQYF.

This chain links TRBV4-2 with TRBJ1-2; 10 bases agree with TRBD1. Germline CDR1 and CDR2: LGHNA and YNFKEQ. The ends lost 2 bases at V and 1 base at J; junction bases unmatched: 7. This CDR3 comprises 17 residues. This CDR3 is CASSQNVGTGDNYGYTF. Written as DNA, the CDR3 is TGTGCCAGCAGCCAAAACGTAGGGACAGGGGATAACTATGGCTACACCTTC.

The V gene is TRBV4-2, the J gene TRBJ2-1; TRBD2 aligns across 8 bases. CDR3 size: 17 residues. CDR1 LGHNA and CDR2 YNFKEQ come from the germline V gene. V was clipped by 2 bases and J by 2 bases; unmatched bases: 8. CDR3 residues: CASSQPRGLGAYNEQFF. The CDR3 nucleotides are TGTGCCAGCAGCCAACCCCGGGGACTAGGGGCCTACAATGAGCAGTTCTTC.

This clone was recorded a few times. The chain joins TRBV4-2 to TRBJ2-1; a possible D gene is TRBD2 (5 bases). This CDR3 spans 16 amino acids. Trimming took off 0 bases at V and 7 bases at J, with 16 bases between the two ends. Germline V CDR1 and CDR2: LGHNA, YNFKEQ. DNA for the CDR3: TGTGCCAGCAGCCAAGATCGCCTAGTTTCGGGGAATGAGCAGTTCTTC. Its protein is CASSQDRLVSGNEQFF.

The genes are TRBV28 and TRBJ2-7, with 7 bases lining up with TRBD2. Trimming at V came to 9 bases and at J to 3 bases, leaving 11 bases not matched to a gene. CDR1 and CDR2 from the germline V gene are MDHEN and SYDVKM. The CDR3 loop spans 14 amino acids. The CDR3 DNA reads TGTGCCAGTCGGGGGGTCCGGGGAGTCTACGAGCAGTACTTC. It is translated as CASRGVRGVYEQYF.

This clone has a handful of counts. The chain recombines TRBV5-4 with TRBJ2-3, with 8 bases fitting TRBD2. This CDR3 spans 16 amino acids. The germline V gene encodes CDR1 SGHNT and CDR2 YYREEE (reference sequence). V dropped 2 bases and J dropped 3; count of bases not matched to a gene: 8. The CDR3: CASSLRQGGRTDTQYF. For the CDR3, the DNA is TGTGCCAGCAGCTTACGGCAGGGCGGGAGGACAGATACGCAGTATTTT.

V usage is TRBV7-9 and J usage is TRBJ2-1; TRBD2 might be the D (6 bases). Germline V lookup: CDR1 SEHNR, CDR2 FQNEAQ (reference sequence). V gave up 4 bases and J gave up 1 base, with 17 bases separating them. The CDR3 spans 17 residues. The chain's CDR3 is CASSYALAFQSYNEQFF. The CDR3 coding sequence is TGTGCCAGCAGCTACGCCCTAGCGTTCCAATCCTACAATGAGCAGTTCTTC.

The chain employs TRBV19 and TRBJ1-2, with 8 bases lining up with TRBD1. There are 13 residues in the CDR3. The germline gives CDR1 LNHDA, CDR2 SQIVND (reference sequence). V lost 6 bases to trimming and J lost 8 bases; unmatched junction nucleotides: 8. The CDR3 nucleotides read TGTGCCAGTAGGTGGCAGGGGGCTGGGGGCTACACCTTC. Protein sequence: CASRWQGAGGYTF.

The chain combines TRBV18 with TRBJ2-3, with 7 bases lining up with TRBD1. V lost 3 bases to trimming and J lost 1 base; unmatched junction nucleotides: 10. The CDR3 has 17 residues. Germline-derived CDR1 and CDR2 are KGHSH and LQKENI. The CDR3 loop is CASSPVDRVGGTDTQYF. In nucleotides, the CDR3 is TGTGCCAGCTCACCTGTTGACAGGGTGGGGGGCACAGATACGCAGTATTTT.

The chain has TRBV2 and TRBJ1-3; 9 positions match TRBD1. The CDR3 extends over 15 amino acids. Losses at the gene ends were 5 bases for V and 7 bases for J; bases not matched to a gene: 9. Germline CDR1 reads SNHLY; CDR2 reads FYNNEI. This CDR3 reads CASSLTGGGGNTIYF. The CDR3, as DNA: TGTGCCAGCAGTTTAACAGGGGGCGGCGGGAACACCATATATTTT.

This clone was found a few times. The chain joins TRBV5-1 to TRBJ1-4; a weak D match, TRBD1 (5 bases). The CDR3 spans 15 residues. Between the trimmed V and J ends, which lost 2 bases and 0 bases, there was a span of 8 bases. CDR1 is SGHRS and CDR2 is YFSETQ in the germline V gene. The CDR3 DNA sequence: TGCGCCAGCAGCTTACAGGCTGCAACTAATGAAAAACTGTTTTTT. Translated: CASSLQAATNEKLFF.

The J gene is TRBJ1-6, the V gene TRBV2, with D hard to call. The V gene lost 1 base and the J gene lost 3 bases, with 4 bases spanning the gap. The CDR3 is made up of 14 amino acids. Germline V gene lookup returns CDR1 SNHLY and CDR2 FYNNEI. This CDR3 reads CASSEGSYNSPLHF. CDR3 nucleotides: TGTGCCAGCAGTGAAGGTAGCTATAATTCACCCCTCCACTTT.

The V and J genes are TRBV29-1 and TRBJ1-6, with D perhaps TRBD1 (5 bases). The V and J ends lost 6 bases and 3 bases respectively, with 9 bases between them. The CDR3 runs to 13 residues. Germline values: CDR1 SQVTM, CDR2 ANQGSEA. CDR3 protein: CSVSTDYNSPLHF. The CDR3 DNA reads TGCAGCGTCTCGACAGACTATAATTCACCCCTCCACTTT.

V and J are TRBV30 and TRBJ1-6, with D possibly being TRBD1 (6 bases). Germline values: CDR1 GTSNPN, CDR2 SVGIG (reference sequence). Trimming removed 3 bases from V and 9 bases from J, with 15 bases in between. CDR3 length equals 14 residues. The DNA of the CDR3 is TGTGCCTGGAGCTTGGACAGTACCGGTTCACCCCTCCACTTT. It translates to CAWSLDSTGSPLHF.

This rearrangement joins TRBV5-1 to TRBJ1-2; 9 bases fit TRBD1. Germline CDR1 and CDR2: SGHRS and YFSETQ. The CDR3 length is 14 residues. The ends lost 5 bases at V and 4 bases at J; junction bases unmatched: 6. The CDR3 DNA sequence: TGCGCCAGCAGGAGGACAGGGGCTTTCTATGGCTACACCTTC. It codes for CASRRTGAFYGYTF.

The J gene is TRBJ1-4, the V gene TRBV11-2, with D uncertain. This CDR3 is 14 amino acids long. Trimming pared 2 bases from V and 8 bases from J, leaving 12 bases between. The V gene's germline CDR1 is SGHAT and CDR2 FQNNGV. CDR3 sequence (DNA): TGTGCCAGCAGCTTATTGAGGAATGCGGAAAAACTGTTTTTT. Translation gives CASSLLRNAEKLFF.

The chain is built from TRBV6-2 or TRBV6-3 and TRBJ2-7; 9 nucleotides line up with TRBD1. V trimming: 4 bases; J trimming: 0 bases; junction bases outside the gene matches: 7. This CDR3 has 16 amino acids. CDR1 is MNHEY and CDR2 is SVGEGT in the germline V gene. CDR3 region: CASSFPPGQGSYEQYF. The CDR3 region has the DNA TGTGCCAGCAGTTTCCCCCCGGGACAGGGCTCCTACGAGCAGTACTTC.

The chain uses TRBV15 and TRBJ2-3; 11 bases line up with TRBD2. V lost 4 bases, J lost 1 base, and 7 bases stayed unmatched. Germline V lookup: CDR1 LNHNV, CDR2 YYDKDF (reference sequence). CDR3 size: 17 residues. CDR3 bases: TGTGCCACCAGCACCCGCCTACTAGCGGGGGGCACAGATACGCAGTATTTT. Its protein product is CATSTRLLAGGTDTQYF.

This clone appeared a few times. V is TRBV19 and J is TRBJ2-5; tentatively, D is TRBD2 (6 bases). Germline CDR1 and CDR2: LNHDA and SQIVND (reference sequence). Between the trimmed V and J ends, which lost 4 bases and 5 bases, there was a span of 20 bases. This CDR3 region has 16 residues. The chain's CDR3 is CASSTPGGAKGETQYF. In DNA, the CDR3 is TGTGCCAGTAGTACCCCAGGCGGGGCCAAGGGGGAGACCCAGTACTTC.

The genes are TRBV7-2 and TRBJ1-2; D gene unclear. CDR1 and CDR2 from the germline V gene are SGHTA and FQGNSA. Trimming cost V 4 bases and J 5 bases, with 11 bases left between them. CDR3 length equals 13 residues. CDR3 sequence reads: CASSSTGYYGYTF. The CDR3 nucleotides read TGTGCCAGCAGCTCGACGGGTTATTATGGCTACACCTTC.

This chain connects TRBV27 to TRBJ2-6; D is possibly TRBD2 (6 bases). This CDR3 has 18 residues. Per the germline V gene, CDR1 is MNHEY and CDR2 is SMNVEV (reference sequence). V lost 5 bases, J lost 0 bases, and 17 bases lay in between. CDR3 sequence reads: CASSRRGQGGSGANVLTF. CDR3 nucleotides: TGTGCCAGCAGTAGGCGTGGGCAGGGAGGCTCTGGGGCCAACGTCCTGACTTTC.

Here the CDR3 DNA reads TGTGCCTGGAGTGTCAGGACTAGCGGGACCGGTGAGCAGTTCTTC. Protein product: CAWSVRTSGTGEQFF. The chain has TRBV30 and TRBJ2-1; 12 nucleotides agree with TRBD2. Trimming at V came to 0 bases and at J to 9 bases, leaving 6 bases not matched to a gene. CDR1 is GTSNPN, CDR2 SVGIG, per germline (reference sequence). The CDR3 sequence is 15 residues long. Combining the CDR3 with reference TRBV30 and TRBJ2-1 gives the whole variable domain SQTIHQWPATLVQPVGSPLSLECTVEGTSNPNLYWYRQAAGRGLQLLFYSVGIGQISSEVPQNLSASRPQDRQFILSSKKLLLSDSGFYLCAWSVRTSGTGEQFFGPGTRLTVL.

The V and J genes are TRBV4-3 and TRBJ1-1; D unclear. Trimming removed 1 base from V and 6 bases from J, with 9 bases in between. CDR3 length: 13 amino acids. Germline loops: CDR1 LGHNA, CDR2 YSLEER. CDR3 DNA sequence: TGCGCCAGCAGCCAAGCACGAGGAGCTGAAGCTTTCTTT. Its protein is CASSQARGAEAFF.

The chain has TRBV24-1 and TRBJ1-6; D is uncertain. The germline gives CDR1 KGHDR, CDR2 SFDVKD. The CDR3 spans 15 residues. Deletions cut 6 bases from V and 5 bases from J, with 13 bases between. CDR3 protein: CATSSPHTNNSPLHF. CDR3 DNA sequence: TGTGCCACCAGTTCCCCACATACCAATAATTCACCCCTCCACTTT.

This chain links TRBV6-5 with TRBJ2-1; D not certain. The CDR3 is made up of 14 amino acids. Germline loops: CDR1 MNHEY, CDR2 SVGAGI. V was trimmed by 4 bases and J by 9 bases, leaving 16 bases between them. The CDR3 coding sequence is TGTGCCAGCAGTTGGAGCTCCGGATTTGGTGAGCAGTTCTTC. Translated: CASSWSSGFGEQFF.

This sequence joins TRBV6-5 and TRBJ1-1; no firm D call. Germline CDR1 is MNHEY and CDR2 is SVGAGI. The CDR3 spans 12 residues. Trimming stripped 10 bases from V and 1 base from J, with 10 bases between. This CDR3 is CATTGENTEAFF. CDR3 DNA sequence: TGTGCCACCACTGGAGAGAACACTGAAGCTTTCTTT.

This clone was seen a single time. The V call is TRBV2, the J call TRBJ2-7; TRBD2 matches at 8 bases. Germline CDR1 and CDR2: SNHLY and FYNNEI. CDR3 size: 15 residues. The ends lost 2 bases at V and 2 bases at J; junction bases unmatched: 5. The CDR3 loop reads CASSELVAGTYEQYF. As DNA, the CDR3 is TGTGCCAGCAGTGAATTGGTAGCGGGGACCTACGAGCAGTACTTC.